These 13 T cell receptor beta chains came from one sample sequenced in a study of shared clonotypes between healthy human individuals. CD8 cells regarded as naive lacked CD45RO, were positively chosen for CCR7, and omitted terminally differentiated effector memory CD45RA+ cells. The data were produced by immunoSEQ multiplex PCR, yet TCRdb's version contains in-frame clones alone and is incomplete. In the table there are approximately 2,000,000 clones, just under 95% of which are singletons. What was sequenced was naive CD8+ T cells from PBMCs. The receptor set was obtained from a man between 18 and 29 years old in good health. Some clones in this sample may be carry-over from other donors' samples.

The chain couples TRBV13 to TRBJ1-1; D not certain. This CDR3 comprises 14 residues. The V end was cut by 5 bases, the J end by 1 base, with 11 bases between. Germline lookup yields CDR1 PRHDT and CDR2 FYEKMQ (reference sequence). Here the CDR3 DNA reads TGTGCCAGCAGCCAACCTAACCGGAACACTGAAGCTTTCTTT. Its protein product is CASSQPNRNTEAFF.

Here the CDR3 DNA reads TGCAGCGTTGTTCCTCCAGTCGGCGAGCAGTACTTC. Protein product: CSVVPPVGEQYF. The chain employs TRBV29-1 and TRBJ2-7; D is undetermined. V was trimmed by 4 bases and J by 6 bases, leaving 13 bases between them. The CDR3 runs 12 residues. Germline-derived CDR1 and CDR2 are SQVTM and ANQGSEA.

The V gene is TRBV11-2, the J gene TRBJ2-7, with a tentative D call TRBD2 (5 bases). The CDR3 has 13 amino acids. V lost 5 bases and J lost 6, with 14 bases in between. CDR1 is SGHAT, CDR2 FQNNGV, per germline. The CDR3 DNA follows: TGTGCCAGCAGCGAATTGGACTGGGGCGAGCAGTACTTC. Translated: CASSELDWGEQYF. The full variable domain, in which reference TRBV11-2 and TRBJ2-7 provide the parts outside the CDR3, is EAGVAQSPRYKIIEKRQSVAFWCNPISGHATLYWYQQILGQGPKLLIQFQNNGVVDDSQLPKDRFSAERLKGVDSTLKIQPAKLEDSAVYLCASSELDWGEQYFGPGTRLTVT.

The J gene is TRBJ2-7, the V gene TRBV7-9; unclear D gene. Germline loops: CDR1 SEHNR, CDR2 FQNEAQ (reference sequence). The CDR3 consists of 17 residues. Deletions cut 2 bases from V and 2 bases from J, with 19 bases between. Written as DNA, the CDR3 is TGTGCCAGCAGCTTATCAAGGTCTAGGGAAGTCCCCTACGAGCAGTACTTC. Translating it yields CASSLSRSREVPYEQYF.

The genes are TRBV6-6 and TRBJ2-7; TRBD1 is a possible D gene (6 bases). The V end was cut by 4 bases, the J end by 5 bases, with 12 bases between. CDR3 length: 13 residues. Germline CDR1 MNHNY, CDR2 SVGAGI (reference sequence). CDR3 nucleotide sequence: TGTGCCAGCAGTTGGTTAACAGGGAACGAGCAGTACTTC. This codes for CASSWLTGNEQYF.

This sequence joins TRBV4-2 and TRBJ2-7, with D perhaps TRBD2 (5 bases). Trimming took off 0 bases at V and 4 bases at J, with 10 bases between the two ends. Per the germline V gene, CDR1 is LGHNA and CDR2 is YNFKEQ. CDR3 length: 14 residues. Written as DNA, the CDR3 is TGTGCCAGCAGCCAAGAAGAGGGCGGGTACGAGCAGTACTTC. Residues: CASSQEEGGYEQYF.

V and J are TRBV7-6 and TRBJ1-1; 9 nucleotides align to TRBD1. The CDR3 has 16 amino acids. Germline values: CDR1 SGHVS, CDR2 FNYEAQ. Trimming cost V 2 bases and J 4 bases; bases outside gene matches: 8. DNA for the CDR3: TGTGCCAGCAGCTTAACAGGGGGCGAGGGGGTCACTGAAGCTTTCTTT. Encoded protein: CASSLTGGEGVTEAFF.

Concerning this clone itself: Other DNA sequences from this sample encode an identical CDR3 as well. The chain employs TRBV11-2 and TRBJ2-2; no clear D. Looked up from germline, CDR1 is SGHAT and CDR2 is FQNNGV. This CDR3 comprises 12 residues. Trimming stripped 5 bases from V and 5 bases from J, with 6 bases between. The CDR3 bases are TGTGCCAGCAGCCCACGTACCGGGGAGCTGTTTTTT. Translation: CASSPRTGELFF.

The rearrangement uses TRBV28 and TRBJ1-2; D uncertain. This CDR3 spans 17 amino acids. Germline V gives CDR1 MDHEN, CDR2 SYDVKM. V lost 2 bases to trimming and J lost 3 bases, with 19 bases between them. Here the CDR3 DNA reads TGTGCCAGCAGTTTAATGGTTACCCTATCGGGGTACTATGGCTACACCTTC. Encoded protein: CASSLMVTLSGYYGYTF.

This chain uses TRBV15 with TRBJ2-7; 9 nucleotides agree with TRBD2. This CDR3 has 17 amino acids. The V segment lost 6 bases and the J segment 2 bases; nucleotides outside the gene matches: 14. CDR1 is LNHNV, CDR2 YYDKDF, per germline (reference sequence). CDR3 sequence: CATRIEDSGGRAYEQYF. The CDR3 DNA follows: TGTGCCACCAGAATAGAAGATAGCGGGGGAAGGGCCTACGAGCAGTACTTC.

V gene TRBV30 combines with J gene TRBJ2-7; 11 bases line up with TRBD2. CDR3 size: 13 residues. In germline, CDR1 is GTSNPN, CDR2 SVGIG (reference sequence). After removal of 4 bases from V and 6 bases from J, the junction contained 5 bases not matched to a gene. CDR3 loop: CAWNSLAGVEQYF. In nucleotides, the CDR3 is TGTGCCTGGAATTCACTAGCGGGAGTCGAGCAGTACTTC.

The rearrangement joins TRBV7-3 to TRBJ2-7; D is ambiguous. The CDR3 length is 14 residues. CDR1 and CDR2 from the germline V gene are SGHTA and FQGTGA. Trimming shortened V by 1 base and J by 1 base, and 8 bases separated the two germline ends. The CDR3 region has the DNA TGTGCCAGCAGCTTAAATTCCAGATCCTACGAGCAGTACTTC. This gives the protein CASSLNSRSYEQYF.

The count of this clone is one. This chain connects TRBV28 to TRBJ2-5, with a tentative D call TRBD1 (5 bases). The ends were cut back, 3 bases at V and 2 bases at J, with 7 bases in the middle. The CDR3 contains 13 residues. Germline values: CDR1 MDHEN, CDR2 SYDVKM. Here the CDR3 reads CASSFQGQETQYF. CDR3 bases: TGTGCCAGCAGTTTTCAGGGACAAGAGACCCAGTACTTC.